Here is one T cell receptor beta chain with its context. Looked up from germline, CDR1 is SGHVS and CDR2 is FQNEAQ. V trimming: 5 bases; J trimming: 5 bases; junction bases outside the gene matches: 8. CDR3 length: 14 amino acids. Original processing notes: The assay estimated nucleated cells by amplifying reference gene primers. Produced via immunoSEQ multiplex PCR; TCRdb's table is partial and in-frame only. The V and J calls and clone size come from that table; D and trimming were worked out from the DNA. The top ten clones hold 7.5% to 9% of a sample with approximately 76,000 clones, around nine tenths of them seen once. The data belong to a study of blood T cell repertoires in COVID-19. Whole-study context: Sites in the United States, Italy and Spain provided acute and convalescent COVID-19 samples. Nucleic acid was either cDNA or gDNA, and it came from T cells, B-cell-depleted T cells, or PBMCs.

Source material: peripheral blood. This sequence joins TRBV7-8 and TRBJ1-1; 7 positions agree with TRBD1. The sequence was collected from a human donor in a cohort sampled during active COVID-19. Here the CDR3 reads CASSPTGAITEAFF. The DNA of the CDR3 is TGTGCCAGCAGCCCTACAGGGGCCATAACTGAAGCTTTCTTT.